The 21 T cell receptor beta chains given below trace back to one sample, sequenced in a study of T cells in Graves' hyperthyroidism and ophthalmopathy. Researchers took RNA transcripts and amplified the TCR beta CDR3 regions from them. With the HTBI primer set, the TCR CDR3 went through a first round of RT-PCR. Each CDR3 protein is one row after TCRdb ran MiXCR on the multiplex PCR reads. The sample includes 650,000 to 850,000 distinct CDR3 sequences, roughly 20% seen only once; the top ten take around 15%. Sequenced: blood. These receptors originate from a woman in her 50s with Graves' hyperthyroidism that later progressed to Graves' ophthalmopathy.

This clonotype was seen many times. This rearrangement joins TRBV20-1 to TRBJ2-2; D gene unclear. The germline V and J ends were trimmed by 7 bases and 7 bases, with 16 bases remaining between them. The CDR3 totals 13 residues. Germline assignment: CDR1 DFQATT and CDR2 SNEGSKA (reference sequence). In DNA, the CDR3 is TGCAGTGTCAAAGGAAACTGGGGCGGGGAGCTGTTTTTT. This sequence encodes CSVKGNWGGELFF.

This clonotype appeared many times. The chain joins TRBV6-5 to TRBJ1-1; 7 positions agree with TRBD1. Germline CDR1 reads MNHEY; CDR2 reads SVGAGI. The CDR3 is 16 amino acids. Trimming at V came to 0 bases and at J to 4 bases, leaving 8 bases not matched to a gene. The CDR3 nucleotides read TGTGCCAGCAGTTACTCGTTCCGGGACAGAGGCACTGAAGCTTTCTTT. Its protein product is CASSYSFRDRGTEAFF.

This clonotype was counted only a few times. This rearrangement joins TRBV12-3 or TRBV12-4 to TRBJ2-5; D possibly matches TRBD1 or TRBD2 (6 bases each). V lost 9 bases and J lost 5, with 16 bases in between. The CDR3 covers 13 residues. CDR3 loop: CASTRGAEETQYF. The CDR3, as DNA: TGTGCCAGTACTAGGGGGGCCGAGGAGACCCAGTACTTC.

This clonotype showed up many times. The V call is TRBV13, the J call TRBJ2-5, with 12 bases lining up with TRBD1. CDR1 PRHDT and CDR2 FYEKMQ come from the germline V gene (reference sequence). This CDR3 region has 17 residues. The V and J ends lost 0 bases and 5 bases, in that order; junction bases with no gene match: 7. CDR3 in amino acids: CASSLGVGTGGVETQYF. As DNA, the CDR3 is TGTGCCAGCAGCTTAGGCGTCGGGACAGGGGGCGTTGAGACCCAGTACTTC. Looking up the rest from reference TRBV13 and TRBJ2-5 gives the full variable domain: AAGVIQSPRHLIKEKRETATLKCYPIPRHDTVYWYQQGPGQDPQFLISFYEKMQSDKGSIPDRFSAQQFSDYHSELNMSSLELGDSALYFCASSLGVGTGGVETQYFGPGTRLLVL.

This clonotype was seen repeatedly, ten times or more. This chain links TRBV12-3 or TRBV12-4 with TRBJ1-5, with 8 bases aligning to TRBD1. V dropped 3 bases and J dropped 7; count of bases not matched to a gene: 5. The CDR3 sequence is 14 residues long. The CDR3 reads CASSLSGGGQPQHF. In nucleotides, the CDR3 is TGTGCCAGCAGTTTGTCAGGGGGCGGCCAGCCCCAGCATTTT.

This clonotype was picked up a small number of times. V usage is TRBV30 and J usage is TRBJ1-5; no clear D. The germline V gene has CDR1 GTSNPN and CDR2 SVGIG (reference sequence). V lost 0 bases to trimming and J lost 7 bases, with 19 bases between them. The CDR3 has 16 residues. CDR3 coding DNA: TGTGCCTGGAGTGTACCGGACTTGGTGTCCCCCCAGCCCCAGCATTTT. Its translation: CAWSVPDLVSPQPQHF.

The chain employs TRBV3-1 and TRBJ2-3, with TRBD2 identical over 9 bases. With 6 bases clipped from V and 7 bases from J, the junction kept 14 bases outside the gene matches. In germline, CDR1 is LGHDT, CDR2 YNNKEL (reference sequence). This CDR3 has 16 amino acids. The CDR3 DNA sequence: TGTGCCAGCAGTCAAACCTATAGCGGGGGTATTAATACGCAGTATTTT. Translation gives CASSQTYSGGINTQYF.

This clonotype showed up many times. The rearrangement links TRBV30 to TRBJ2-2; 7 positions agree with TRBD2. The V and J ends lost 5 bases and 1 base, in that order; junction bases with no gene match: 1. CDR1 and CDR2 from the germline V gene are GTSNPN and SVGIG (reference sequence). The CDR3 consists of 13 residues. CDR3 amino acids: CAWRGENTGELFF. The CDR3 DNA sequence: TGTGCCTGGCGGGGGGAGAACACCGGGGAGCTGTTTTTT.

As concerns this clonotype: Because the CDR3 is missing its conserved closing phenylalanine or tryptophan, this is likely a read error. This chain links TRBV10-3 with TRBJ1-5; 10 nucleotides line up with TRBD1. The CDR3 runs to 14 residues. V trimming: 4 bases; J trimming: 5 bases; junction bases outside the gene matches: 2. The germline V gene encodes CDR1 ENHRY and CDR2 SYGVKD. The CDR3, as DNA: TGTGCCATCAGTGCGGGACAGGGGTATCAGCCCCAGCATCTT. Protein product: CAISAGQGYQPQHL.

The V gene is TRBV29-1, the J gene TRBJ2-2; D may be TRBD2 (6 bases). The germline V and J ends were trimmed by 4 bases and 5 bases, with 8 bases remaining between them. The germline CDR1 and CDR2 sequences are SQVTM and ANQGSEA. The CDR3 is 12 amino acids. This CDR3 is CSVVRETGELFF. The CDR3 DNA reads TGCAGCGTTGTTCGGGAGACCGGGGAGCTGTTTTTT.

The chain has TRBV5-4 and TRBJ2-3, with TRBD2 identical over 14 bases. The CDR3 loop spans 18 amino acids. The germline V gene has CDR1 SGHNT and CDR2 YYREEE (reference sequence). V lost 3 bases to trimming and J lost 2 bases; unmatched junction nucleotides: 8. In DNA form, the CDR3 reads TGTGCCAGCAGCTCCCCGGGACTAGCGGGGGCGTTCACAGATACGCAGTATTTT. Its translation: CASSSPGLAGAFTDTQYF.

This clonotype showed up many times. The DNA of the CDR3 is TGTGCCTGGAGCAAGGGAGAAGCTCAGCCCCAGCATTTT. Translated: CAWSKGEAQPQHF. The chain couples TRBV30 to TRBJ1-5; no clear D. From germline, CDR1 is GTSNPN and CDR2 SVGIG (reference sequence). The V end lost 3 bases, the J end lost 6 bases, and 12 bases lay between the germline ends. CDR3 length: 13 amino acids.

A few counts support this clonotype. The chain carries TRBV6-5 and TRBJ1-1; no clear D gene. The CDR3 loop spans 14 amino acids. The germline V and J ends were trimmed by 0 bases and 0 bases, with 5 bases remaining between them. The V gene's germline CDR1 is MNHEY and CDR2 SVGAGI. The CDR3 DNA reads as TGTGCCAGCAGTTACTCCCCGGTGAACACTGAAGCTTTCTTT. This translates into CASSYSPVNTEAFF.

This clonotype came up a few times. The gene calls are TRBV4-2 and TRBJ2-6; tentative D call: TRBD1 (6 bases). V was pared by 0 bases and J by 8 bases, with 17 bases between. The CDR3 covers 17 residues. Germline V lookup: CDR1 LGHNA, CDR2 YNFKEQ. In nucleotides, the CDR3 is TGTGCCAGCAGCCAAGAAGTACCAGGGGCCTTCTCCAACGTCCTGACTTTC. Encoded protein: CASSQEVPGAFSNVLTF.

This clonotype has ten or more counts. This chain joins TRBV20-1 and TRBJ2-7; 13 nucleotides agree with TRBD2. The CDR3 is 15 amino acids. J gave up 2 bases and V 6 bases, and 7 bases lay outside the gene matches. Germline-derived CDR1 and CDR2 are DFQATT and SNEGSKA (reference sequence). The CDR3 loop is CSARRLAGGTYEQYF. The CDR3 nucleotides are TGCAGTGCCAGAAGACTAGCGGGGGGCACCTACGAGCAGTACTTC.

This clonotype was detected only a few times. The chain uses TRBV9 and TRBJ1-4; 7 bases fit TRBD1. Germline V lookup: CDR1 SGDLS, CDR2 YYNGEE. Trimming took 3 bases from V and 8 from J; bases not matched to a gene: 7. The CDR3 runs to 14 residues. The CDR3 nucleotides read TGTGCCAGCAGCGCTCGGGACAGCCGGGAAAAACTGTTTTTT. Its protein is CASSARDSREKLFF.

This sequence joins TRBV28 and TRBJ1-6; a weak D match, TRBD1 (6 bases). Trimming took 1 base from V and 7 from J, leaving 11 bases between them. This CDR3 comprises 15 residues. The V gene's germline CDR1 is MDHEN and CDR2 SYDVKM. CDR3 protein: CASSLLGQYNSPLHF. Written as DNA, the CDR3 is TGTGCCAGCAGTTTATTAGGACAGTACAATTCACCCCTCCACTTT.

The chain recombines TRBV11-2 with TRBJ2-2; maybe TRBD2 (6 bases). From germline, CDR1 is SGHAT and CDR2 FQNNGV. V lost 4 bases and J lost 5, with 23 bases in between. There are 18 residues in the CDR3. CDR3 in amino acids: CASSYHGPGVWLTGELFF. Written as DNA, the CDR3 is TGTGCCAGCAGCTACCACGGCCCGGGGGTTTGGCTGACCGGGGAGCTGTTTTTT.

This chain connects TRBV7-9 to TRBJ1-3; 7 bases map to TRBD1. J lost 2 bases, V lost 1 base, and 11 bases had no gene match. Per germline, CDR1 SEHNR and CDR2 FQNEAQ (reference sequence). The CDR3 totals 18 residues. CDR3 in amino acids: CASSLGRDSTRTGNTIYF. CDR3 bases: TGTGCCAGCAGCTTAGGCCGGGACAGTACCAGGACTGGAAACACCATATATTTT.

This clonotype was seen at least ten times. The gene calls are TRBV12-3 or TRBV12-4 and TRBJ1-5, with a tentative D call TRBD1 (5 bases). The CDR3 has 15 amino acids. Between the trimmed V and J ends, which lost 1 base and 5 bases, there was a span of 12 bases. As DNA, the CDR3 is TGTGCCAGCAGTTTAGGTCAGGGCGGTTATCAGCCCCAGCATTTT. It encodes CASSLGQGGYQPQHF.

This clonotype showed up just a few times. The chain links TRBV9 to TRBJ1-1; D perhaps matches TRBD1 (6 bases). Germline V gene data show CDR1 as SGDLS and CDR2 as YYNGEE. Deletions cut 3 bases from V and 0 bases from J, with 12 bases between. CDR3 length: 15 residues. Here the CDR3 DNA reads TGTGCCAGCAGCGCAGGGGAGGGGTTGAACACTGAAGCTTTCTTT. This codes for CASSAGEGLNTEAFF.